The T cell receptor (beta chain) under discussion was sequenced for a study of blood T cell repertoires in COVID-19. Looking at the study overall: Acute-phase and convalescent COVID-19 samples originated in the United States, Italy and Spain. Nucleic acid was either cDNA or gDNA, and it came from T cells, B-cell-depleted T cells, or PBMCs.

The CDR3 extends over 15 amino acids. V was shortened by 1 base and J by 9 bases, with 16 bases between the two germline ends. Per the germline V gene, CDR1 is KGHDR and CDR2 is SFDVKD. In the authors' workflow: Amplification of reference gene primers was used by the study to estimate nucleated cell counts. Only in-frame clones appear in the TCRdb table, and some are missing; sequencing was by immunoSEQ multiplex PCR. V and J calls and clone size are given by that table; D and trimming were obtained from the DNA. The sample shows roughly 100,000 clones, 82% of them seen only once. This clonotype was sampled from a woman older than 75 with acute or convalescent COVID-19. The sample comprised peripheral blood. The genes are TRBV24-1 and TRBJ2-3; weak D call: TRBD1 (6 bases). The CDR3 sequence is CATSDFRGPESTQYF. DNA for the CDR3: TGTGCCACCAGTGATTTCAGGGGCCCAGAGAGCACGCAGTATTTT.